A single sample gave rise to the 32 T cell receptor beta chains below, sequenced in a study of tumor and adjacent non-tumor tissue in lung cancer. TCRbeta libraries were built with three rounds of nested PCR, modified from ARM-PCR. Via MiXCR, TCRdb re-called the multiplex PCR reads, giving one row per CDR3 protein. There are about 86,000 distinct CDR3 sequences in the sample; roughly three quarters occur only once, and 21% lies in the top ten. This sample's RNA came from whole unsorted tissue. The normal lung tissue was taken more than 3 cm from the tumor edge. Sequencing was carried out using distant non-tumor lung tissue. The receptors shown here come from a woman between 50 and 59 years old with non-small cell lung cancer.

Concerning this clonotype itself: At one end the junction does not follow the germline gene, possibly because of a read error. The gene calls are TRBV11-2 and TRBJ2-4; 11 bases line up with TRBD2. The germline V gene encodes CDR1 SGHAT and CDR2 FQNNGV. This CDR3 has 14 residues. Written as DNA, the CDR3 is TGTACCAGTAGCCCCGGACTAGCGGGAAACATTCAGTACTTC. Its translation: CTSSPGLAGNIQYF. The variable domain in full, with the rest retrieved from reference TRBV11-2 and TRBJ2-4, is EAGVAQSPRYKIIEKRQSVAFWCNPISGHATLYWYQQILGQGPKLLIQFQNNGVVDDSQLPKDRFSAERLKGVDSTLKIQPAKLEDSAVYLCTSSPGLAGNIQYFGAGTRLSVL.

The table lists this clonotype with many counts. V usage is TRBV6-5 and J usage is TRBJ1-2; 7 bases map to TRBD1. J gave up 8 bases and V 6 bases, and 3 bases lay outside the gene matches. Germline-derived CDR1 and CDR2 are MNHEY and SVGAGI. The CDR3 contains 11 residues. Here the CDR3 reads CASRRQGGYTF. CDR3 bases: TGTGCCAGCAGGAGACAGGGAGGCTACACCTTC.

The rearrangement uses TRBV11-2 and TRBJ1-4, with a tentative D call TRBD1 (6 bases). The V gene's germline CDR1 is SGHAT and CDR2 FQNNGV. The CDR3 covers 14 residues. Trimming took off 5 bases at V and 7 bases at J, with 14 bases between the two ends. CDR3 loop: CASSQGQYGEKLFF. The CDR3 nucleotides are TGTGCCAGCAGCCAAGGACAGTATGGTGAAAAACTGTTTTTT.

This clonotype has just one count. Its ends do not fully match the called genes, so a read error is possible. The chain recombines TRBV5-6 with TRBJ2-1; D ambiguous. The CDR3 has 12 amino acids. CDR1 and CDR2 (germline): SGHDT, YYEEEE. For the CDR3, the DNA is TGTGCCAACAGCTTGGCTAGTAATGAGCAGTTCTTC. This encodes CANSLASNEQFF.

The genes are TRBV2 and TRBJ1-2, with D maybe TRBD1 (6 bases). The CDR3 spans 16 residues. In germline, CDR1 is SNHLY, CDR2 FYNNEI. Trimming pared 3 bases from V and 1 base from J, leaving 15 bases between. DNA of the CDR3: TGTGCCAGCAGTGACCGGGGGGCGCCCGTTAACTATGGCTACACCTTC. Translation: CASSDRGAPVNYGYTF.

This clonotype has a single count. The chain is built from TRBV29-1 and TRBJ2-2, with D perhaps given as TRBD1 or TRBD2 (5 bases each). Germline assignment: CDR1 SQVTM and CDR2 ANQGSEA. The CDR3 has 12 amino acids. Trimming took 3 bases from V and 9 from J, leaving 11 bases between them. In DNA form, the CDR3 reads TGCAGCGTTGAGATCGGGGCCAGGGAGCTGTTTTTT. This translates into CSVEIGARELFF.

At least ten counts were recorded for this clonotype. This chain connects TRBV24-1 to TRBJ2-2; D remains unclear. V shed 4 bases and J shed 10 bases, with 12 bases lying between them. The CDR3 is made up of 13 amino acids. Germline V lookup: CDR1 KGHDR, CDR2 SFDVKD. CDR3 nucleotides: TGTGCCACCAGTGACAGGACCGGCTTGGAGCTGTTTTTT. This translates into CATSDRTGLELFF.

The chain uses TRBV5-1 and TRBJ2-5, with D perhaps being TRBD1 or TRBD2 (5 bases each). There are 12 residues in the CDR3. The ends were cut back, 7 bases at V and 5 bases at J, with 12 bases in the middle. Germline CDR1 reads SGHRS; CDR2 reads YFSETQ. This chain's CDR3 is CASHWGKETQYF. Here the CDR3 DNA reads TGCGCCAGCCACTGGGGGAAGGAGACCCAGTACTTC.

Of note for this clonotype: The junction departs from germline at one end; a sequencing error may be responsible. The chain has TRBV4-2 and TRBJ2-5; D is unresolved. Per germline, CDR1 LGHNA and CDR2 YNFKEQ. CDR3 length equals 16 residues. This chain's CDR3 is CASSLFTRTAQETQYF. CDR3 nucleotides: TGTGCCAGCAGCCTATTCACCAGGACGGCCCAAGAGACTCAGTACTTC.

Worth noting for this clonotype: A read error is likely, as this CDR3 ends without the conserved phenylalanine or tryptophan. This chain links TRBV6-1 with TRBJ2-2; tentatively, D is TRBD2 (6 bases). The germline V and J ends were trimmed by 11 bases and 3 bases, with 19 bases remaining between them. Germline V gene lookup returns CDR1 MNHNS and CDR2 SASEGT. This CDR3 is 15 amino acids long. The CDR3: CASNGGSVYTGELFL. CDR3 sequence (DNA): TGTGCCTCGAATGGGGGGAGCGTGTACACCGGGGAGCTGTTTTTA.

By sample share, this clonotype is medium-sized (0.01 to 0.1%). The chain combines TRBV5-1 with TRBJ2-1, with D possibly TRBD2 on 6 matching bases. The CDR3 runs to 15 residues. Trimming cost V 4 bases and J 9 bases, with 20 bases left between them. Germline V CDR1 and CDR2: SGHRS, YFSETQ. Here the CDR3 DNA reads TGCGCCAGCAGCCAGGGCGGGACGGCGTTGGGTGAGCAGTTCTTC. Protein: CASSQGGTALGEQFF.

With regard to this clonotype: One junction end does not reproduce the germline sequence, and a read error may be involved. V usage is TRBV6-1 and J usage is TRBJ2-1; TRBD1 agrees at 7 bases. CDR3 length: 17 residues. CDR1 and CDR2 (germline): MNHNS, SASEGT. The CDR3 is CASSEEGPGGTYNEHFF. CDR3 bases: TGTGCCAGCAGTGAAGAGGGACCAGGGGGAACCTACAATGAGCACTTCTTC.

This clonotype was seen once. The chain links TRBV29-1 to TRBJ2-7; 11 bases align to TRBD1. Germline CDR1 and CDR2: SQVTM and ANQGSEA. The CDR3 contains 13 residues. The CDR3 DNA follows: TGCAACGTCCGGGACAGGGGGAACTATGAGCAGTACTTC. It specifies CNVRDRGNYEQYF.

Comment on this clonotype: The final CDR3 position lacks the conserved phenylalanine or tryptophan, pointing to a likely read error. This chain links TRBV11-1 with TRBJ2-5; 9 bases are a match to TRBD1. The CDR3 covers 14 residues. Germline loops: CDR1 SGHAT, CDR2 FQDESV (reference sequence). As DNA, the CDR3 is TGCACCAGCAGCCCGGGACAGGGCGTAGAGACCCAGTACTTA. Protein product: CTSSPGQGVETQYL.

This clonotype was seen many times. The chain couples TRBV5-1 to TRBJ2-7, with D perhaps assigned TRBD1 or TRBD2 (5 bases each). The CDR3 length is 14 residues. Trimming left V 6 bases short and J 6 bases short, with 19 bases between. Per the germline V gene, CDR1 is SGHRS and CDR2 is YFSETQ. The CDR3 protein is CASTPGTSTFEQYF. DNA of the CDR3: TGCGCCAGCACCCCCGGGACGTCTACTTTCGAGCAGTACTTC.

This clonotype is a singleton in its sample. The J gene is TRBJ1-2, the V gene TRBV4-1, with TRBD1 identical over 7 bases. The CDR3 runs to 15 residues. Germline V gene lookup returns CDR1 MGHRA and CDR2 YSYEKL. V shed 11 bases, J shed 3 bases, and the junction held 15 bases outside the gene matches. The CDR3 protein is CAGGRRQGNDYGYTF. The CDR3 bases are TGCGCCGGCGGCCGCCGACAGGGAAATGACTATGGCTACACCTTC.

Regarding this clonotype: One junction end disagrees with the germline gene, perhaps due to a read error. This rearrangement joins TRBV6-5 to TRBJ2-2, with D possibly matching TRBD1 (6 bases). This CDR3 region has 15 residues. The germline V gene encodes CDR1 MNHEY and CDR2 SVGAGI. This CDR3 is CASSYSGEATGELFF. The CDR3 nucleotides are TGTGCAAGCAGTTACTCAGGGGAAGCCACCGGGGAGCTGTTTTTT.

The CDR3 coding sequence is TGCAGCGTTGATCGGGTGGGGGGGTCGGCGAACTATAGCTGCACCTTC. Translating gives CSVDRVGGSANYSCTF. This chain uses TRBV29-1 with TRBJ1-2, with TRBD1 as a possible D gene (5 bases). Germline loops: CDR1 SQVTM, CDR2 ANQGSEA. This CDR3 has 16 amino acids. V shed 3 bases and J shed 13 bases, with 30 bases lying between them.

On this clonotype: The conserved phenylalanine or tryptophan normally closing the CDR3 is absent here, so this likely arose from a read error. The chain joins TRBV5-4 to TRBJ2-5; 11 positions match TRBD2. This CDR3 comprises 16 residues. With 6 bases clipped from V and 1 base from J, the junction kept 8 bases outside the gene matches. The germline V gene encodes CDR1 SGHNT and CDR2 YYREEE (reference sequence). Written as DNA, the CDR3 is TGTGCCAGCAACGAGGAACTAGCGGGAGCCCAAGAGACCCAGTACTAC. As protein: CASNEELAGAQETQYY.

This clonotype is medium-sized in the sample. This chain connects TRBV29-1 to TRBJ2-2; the D gene is possibly TRBD1 (6 bases). V lost 5 bases, J lost 1 base, and 11 bases lay in between. The CDR3 loop spans 14 amino acids. Per the germline V gene, CDR1 is SQVTM and CDR2 is ANQGSEA. The CDR3 region is CSVSPGQNTGELFF. Here the CDR3 DNA reads TGCAGCGTTTCCCCGGGACAGAACACCGGGGAGCTGTTTTTT.

Worth noting for this clonotype: The junction differs from germline at one of its ends, possibly a read error. The gene calls are TRBV30 and TRBJ2-1; 11 bases are shared with TRBD2. This CDR3 comprises 17 residues. Germline values: CDR1 GTSNPN, CDR2 SVGIG (reference sequence). The CDR3 sequence: CFWSTGLAGFSYNEQLF. Here the CDR3 DNA reads TGTTTCTGGAGTACCGGACTAGCGGGTTTCTCCTACAATGAGCAGCTCTTC.

The gene calls are TRBV5-4 and TRBJ2-7; a possible D gene is TRBD1 (6 bases). V lost 4 bases and J lost 5, with 25 bases in between. Germline CDR1 and CDR2: SGHNT and YYREEE (reference sequence). The CDR3 loop spans 17 amino acids. CDR3 DNA sequence: TGTGCCAGCAGCCCAACAGGAGGCAAGGGGGTTGTGGACGAGCAGTACTTC. The encoded protein is CASSPTGGKGVVDEQYF.

This CDR3 is CASSHPGLAGGPFNNKRFF. As DNA, the CDR3 is TGCGCCAGCAGTCACCCGGGACTAGCGGGAGGGCCATTCAACAATAAGCGGTTCTTC. The rearrangement joins TRBV4-1 to TRBJ2-1, with 16 bases that match TRBD2. The germline V gene has CDR1 MGHRA and CDR2 YSYEKL. The CDR3 sequence is 19 residues long. The J segment lost 15 bases and the V segment lost 6 bases, leaving 23 bases of the junction unmatched.

Comment on this clonotype: This CDR3 is missing its conserved last phenylalanine or tryptophan, likely due to a read error. The chain is built from TRBV11-2 and TRBJ1-6; D possibly corresponds to TRBD1 (5 bases). Germline loops: CDR1 SGHAT, CDR2 FQNNGV. The CDR3 sequence is 15 residues long. CDR3 DNA sequence: TGTGTCAGCAGCTTAGAGACAGATTATACTTCACCCCTCCACCTT. The encoded protein is CVSSLETDYTSPLHL.

Regarding this clonotype: Germline and junction disagree at one end, which may indicate a read error. The rearrangement uses TRBV6-2 or TRBV6-3 and TRBJ2-2, with TRBD2 as a possible D gene (6 bases). CDR3 length: 16 residues. Germline V gene sequence: CDR1 MNHEY, CDR2 SVGEGT. CDR3 DNA sequence: TGTGCTAGCGGTCGCCTTGGACACAGGCTAACCGGGGAGCTGCTTTTT. Amino acids: CASGRLGHRLTGELLF.

This clonotype was observed a handful of times. A read error may produce the germline difference seen at one junction end. This chain uses TRBV28 with TRBJ2-1; 7 bases align to TRBD2. Germline CDR1 reads MDHEN; CDR2 reads SYDVKM. The CDR3 contains 18 residues. CDR3 loop: CASSIPLGGGYRYNEQLF. In DNA form, the CDR3 reads TGTGCCAGCAGTATCCCGTTGGGGGGAGGGTATAGATACAATGAGCAGCTCTTC.

Notes on this clonotype: The junction departs from germline at one end; a sequencing error may be responsible. V is TRBV6-5 and J is TRBJ2-2; 11 positions match TRBD1. Germline V gene data show CDR1 as MNHEY and CDR2 as SVGAGI. The CDR3 covers 19 residues. CDR3 sequence: CASCLRPPGQGGRTGEMFF. In DNA form, the CDR3 reads TGTGCCAGCTGCCTTCGTCCCCCGGGACAGGGGGGAAGGACCGGGGAGATGTTTTTT.

Concerning this clonotype itself: A much bigger clone sits one base away, suggesting this may be a read error. J is TRBJ2-1 and V is TRBV5-1; D is unclear. Germline V gene data show CDR1 as SGHRS and CDR2 as YFSETQ. With 5 bases removed from V and 0 bases from J, the gap between germline ends came to 12 bases. The CDR3 runs to 15 residues. As DNA, the CDR3 is TGCGCCAGCAGATTAGGAGATCCCTCCTACAATGAGCAGTTCTTC. Translation: CASRLGDPSYNEQFF.

Worth noting for this clonotype: The germline gene is not matched at one end of the junction; a read error may be the cause. The V gene is TRBV5-1, the J gene TRBJ1-5, with a tentative D call TRBD1 (5 bases). CDR1 is SGHRS and CDR2 is YFSETQ in the germline V gene. The CDR3 is 14 amino acids. CDR3 DNA sequence: TGCGCCAGCGGAGGGGATGGAAGCAATCAGCCCCAGCATTTC. Translation: CASGGDGSNQPQHF.

This clonotype was seen a single time. One end of the junction varies from germline; a read error may be responsible. The CDR3 reads CDSSLEAQGMGGYTF. CDR3 sequence (DNA): TGTGACAGCAGCTTAGAAGCTCAGGGAATGGGCGGCTACACCTTC. V usage is TRBV11-2 and J usage is TRBJ1-2; D might be TRBD1 (5 bases). Germline V CDR1 and CDR2: SGHAT, FQNNGV. The CDR3 totals 15 residues.

The chain combines TRBV11-2 with TRBJ2-1, with no clear D. The CDR3 is made up of 13 amino acids. Germline V gene lookup returns CDR1 SGHAT and CDR2 FQNNGV. CDR3 residues: CVSILEDSNEQFF. CDR3 sequence (DNA): TGTGTCAGTATCTTAGAAGATAGCAATGAGCAGTTCTTC.

The table lists this clonotype with a count of one. A read error may account for a junction end that differs from germline. The chain is built from TRBV12-3 or TRBV12-4 and TRBJ2-1; D might be TRBD1 or TRBD2, each matching 5 bases. The CDR3 is 15 residues long. The chain's CDR3 is CTSSSPGRGSNVQFF. CDR3 DNA: TGTACCAGCAGTTCGCCGGGACGGGGATCTAACGTGCAGTTCTTC.